The clone carrying this T cell receptor beta chain was seen at least ten times. V gave up 4 bases and J gave up 7 bases, with 18 bases separating them. This CDR3 comprises 16 residues. CDR1 is SGHRS and CDR2 is YFSETQ in the germline V gene. Time point of the sample: patch test 2, 6 weeks after DPC sensitization. Stated treatment: therapeutic diphenylcyclopropenone sensitization with weekly scalp DPC. MiXCR, run by TCRdb on the RACE reads, gives a single entry per CDR3 protein. Among 70,000 to 90,000 distinct CDR3 sequences, 8% to 13% were seen once, and the ten largest hold more than 4%. This sample is part of a study of human T cells and chemical hapten exposure.

The sequencing here drew on whole blood, taken in connection with sensitization to the hapten diphenylcyclopropenone (DPC). This clonotype was sampled from a woman in her forties or fifties with alopecia areata. Some clones in this sample may be carry-over from other donors' samples. The rearrangement joins TRBV5-1 to TRBJ1-6; possible D gene TRBD1, 5 bases. The chain's CDR3 is CASSSISGPRNSPLHF. The CDR3 nucleotides read TGCGCCAGCAGCAGCATTTCAGGGCCCAGGAATTCACCCCTCCACTTT. Drawing the rest from reference TRBV5-1 and TRBJ1-6, the complete variable domain is KAGVTQTPRYLIKTRGQQVTLSCSPISGHRSVSWYQQTPGQGLQFLFEYFSETQRNKGNFPGRFSGRQFSNSRSEMNVSTLELGDSALYLCASSSISGPRNSPLHFGNGTRLTVT.